The rows below give T cell receptor beta chains drawn from one sample of a study of T-cell reconstitution after alpha-beta-depleted transplantation in children. TCRdb used MiXCR to reprocess the PCR reads, holding one entry per CDR3 protein. The top ten clones hold 4.8% of a sample with about 250,000 distinct CDR3 sequences, roughly a quarter of them seen once. The sequencing used PBMCs, mostly from graft donor cells, collected 360 days after TCRalphabeta/CD19-depleted stem cell transplant. All receptors come from a female patient aged 2 to 10 who had a stem cell transplant for congenital amegakaryocytic thrombocytopenia, so the T cells may come from the graft donor. Both conserved end residues are part of each CDR3. The D gene is left open where the match is weak. Size is stated for part of the rows, as once, few or many counts, or as a class when the clone is expanded.

j_call clone_size v_call d_call cdr3_nt cdr3_aa
TRBJ1-5 . TRBV2 . TGTGCCAGCACGTCGTTGGTATCTCGGGAGCAGCCCCAGCATTTT CASTSLVSREQPQHF
TRBJ1-4 . TRBV30 . TGTGCCTGGAGTGTACCCTATTGGGAAAAACTGTTTTTT CAWSVPYWEKLFF
TRBJ2-2 few TRBV7-8 TRBD2 TGTGCCAGCAGCTTAGGACTAGCGGGAGGGCCAACTACCGGGGAGCTGTTTTTT CASSLGLAGGPTTGELFF
TRBJ2-5 few TRBV28 TRBD2 TGTGCCAGCAGCTACGGACTAGCGGGGCTCCGGACCCAGTACTTC CASSYGLAGLRTQYF
TRBJ2-4 few TRBV20-1 . TGCAGTGCCAGAAAGGGGACTTGGGGCAAAAACATTCAGTACTTC CSARKGTWGKNIQYF
TRBJ2-1 few TRBV24-1 . TGTGCCACCAGTGGGGGGGGGCAGAGCTCCTACAATGAGCAGTTCTTC CATSGGGQSSYNEQFF
TRBJ1-2 few TRBV13 . TGTGCCAGCAGCGTAGACCCACAGGGCTACACCTTC CASSVDPQGYTF
TRBJ2-3 few TRBV11-2 . TGTGCCAGCAGCCGTGACAGTAATTTGGATACGCAGTATTTT CASSRDSNLDTQYF
TRBJ2-1 many TRBV7-2 . TGTGCCAGCAGCCCTCAAAGGGGGGCTCTGAGCTCCTACAATGAGCAGTTCTTC CASSPQRGALSSYNEQFF
TRBJ2-7 few TRBV15 . TGTGCCACCAGCAGAGTCCAGGGATCCTACGAGCAGTACTTC CATSRVQGSYEQYF
TRBJ1-1 . TRBV4-1 . TGCGCCAGCAGCCAAGTCAGGAACACCAGGTGGATGCTCATGAACACTGAAGCTTTCTTT CASSQVRNTRWMLMNTEAFF
TRBJ2-7 . TRBV7-9 TRBD1 TGTGCCAGCAGCTTAGGGACAGGGGGCTTCTACGAGCAGTACTTC CASSLGTGGFYEQYF
TRBJ1-2 . TRBV12-3/TRBV12-4 . TGTGCCAGCAGTTTATGGGGGCGGAATGGCTACACCTTC CASSLWGRNGYTF
TRBJ1-5 . TRBV7-8 TRBD1 TGTGCCAGCAGCCCCCAGGGGGACAATCAGCCCCAGCATTTT CASSPQGDNQPQHF
TRBJ1-1 . TRBV28 TRBD1 TGTGCCAGCACCGAGACAGGGGACAAAGCTTTCTTT CASTETGDKAFF
TRBJ2-1 . TRBV7-2 TRBD1 TGTGCCAGCAGCTCCCCGGGACAGGGACCTTACAATGAGCAGTTCTTC CASSSPGQGPYNEQFF
TRBJ2-1 . TRBV6-1 TRBD2 TGTGCCAGCGGGTCTAGCGGGCCTAACAATGAGCAGTTCTTC CASGSSGPNNEQFF
TRBJ2-3 few TRBV7-9 . TGTGCCAGCAGCTTAAGAGAGCCTGCAGATACGCAGTATTTT CASSLREPADTQYF
TRBJ2-7 few TRBV4-2 TRBD1 TGTGCCAGCAGCCAAGACAACTCTCCGGGACAGGGGGCCTACGAGCAGTACTTC CASSQDNSPGQGAYEQYF
TRBJ2-2 . TRBV6-2/TRBV6-3 . TGTGCCAGCAGTTACATCCGGGGTCCCGGGGAGCTGTTTTTT CASSYIRGPGELFF
TRBJ2-5 . TRBV29-1 . TGCAGCGTCGTCCGGTGGACCCAGTACTTC CSVVRWTQYF
TRBJ2-7 few TRBV12-3/TRBV12-4 . TGTGCCAGCAGCGGGGGGACAGGCGCCTACGAGCAGTACTTC CASSGGTGAYEQYF
TRBJ1-6 . TRBV20-1 TRBD1 TGCAGTGCTAGAGATGAGGGACAGAACTACCCCAGCTCCTATAATTCACCCCTCCACTTT CSARDEGQNYPSSYNSPLHF
TRBJ2-2 few TRBV27 . TGTGCCAGCAGTCCCCTATCCGACGTTACCGGGGAGCTGTTTTTT CASSPLSDVTGELFF
TRBJ2-1 many TRBV4-1 . TGCGCCAGCAGTCCCCGTGAGGGGATCCCTAATGAGCAGTTCTTC CASSPREGIPNEQFF
TRBJ2-3 few TRBV12-3/TRBV12-4 . TGTGCCAGCAGTTTGGATGGATCTGCCGCCACAGATACGCAGTATTTT CASSLDGSAATDTQYF
TRBJ2-3 . TRBV12-3/TRBV12-4 . TGTGCCAGCAGTTTTGGCAGAACAGATACGCAGTATTTT CASSFGRTDTQYF
TRBJ2-1 . TRBV28 . TGTGCCAGCAGTCCGCGATTATATGAGCAGTTCTTC CASSPRLYEQFF
TRBJ1-5 . TRBV4-3 . TGCGCCAGCAGCCCGCTCCGGGAACGTCAGCCCCAGCATTTT CASSPLRERQPQHF
TRBJ2-3 . TRBV29-1 . TGCAGCGTTGAAGAGGCCGGTGCGCAGTATTTT CSVEEAGAQYF
TRBJ1-1 medium-sized TRBV12-3/TRBV12-4 TRBD1 TGTGCCAGCAGGACGGGACAGGGAAGTACTGAAGCTTTCTTT CASRTGQGSTEAFF
TRBJ1-3 few TRBV4-1 . TGCGCCAGCAGCCAAGTCGGCCCGGCTGGAAACACCATATATTTT CASSQVGPAGNTIYF
TRBJ2-7 . TRBV20-1 . TGCAGTGCGACCGTGGTTGAGCGGAGCTCCTACGAGCAGTACTTC CSATVVERSSYEQYF
TRBJ2-5 many TRBV3-1 TRBD1 TGTGCCAGCAGACGGACAGGGGAAGAGACCCAGTACTTC CASRRTGEETQYF
TRBJ2-2 many TRBV3-1 . TGTGCCAGCAGCCAGAGTTCCGGGGAGCTGTTTTTT CASSQSSGELFF
TRBJ2-1 few TRBV15 TRBD2 TGTGCCACCAGCAGAGGAACCGGACTAGCGGGGTACAATGAGCAGTTCTTC CATSRGTGLAGYNEQFF
TRBJ2-2 many TRBV12-3/TRBV12-4 . TGTGCCAGCAGTCCTCCGGGCCGGAACACCGGGGAGCTGTTTTTT CASSPPGRNTGELFF
TRBJ2-7 few TRBV12-3/TRBV12-4 . TGTGCCAGCAGTCCGACTAGTGTCTACGAGCAGTACTTC CASSPTSVYEQYF
TRBJ2-5 few TRBV25-1 . TGTGCCAGCAGTGATCGGACCTTAGCGGAGACCCAGTACTTC CASSDRTLAETQYF
TRBJ2-1 . TRBV5-1 . TGCGCCAGCAGCTTGGTCTCGGGCCGAACTCCGTTACTCGGGTACAATGAGCAGTTCTTC CASSLVSGRTPLLGYNEQFF
TRBJ1-1 . TRBV4-1 TRBD1 TGCGCCAGCAGGCCCCTGGCCCAGGGGGCGGGCACTGAAGCTTTCTTT CASRPLAQGAGTEAFF
TRBJ2-1 few TRBV4-1 TRBD2 TGCGCCAGCAGTCGTCCGGGACTAGCGTTTAATGAGCAGTTCTTC CASSRPGLAFNEQFF
TRBJ2-5 . TRBV27 . TGTGCCAGCAGTTTCGGATCCTCCCCATCAGAGACCCAGTACTTC CASSFGSSPSETQYF
TRBJ2-1 few TRBV7-9 TRBD2 TGTGCCAGCAGCTCGTCCCTAGCGGGGAGCTCCTACAATGAGCAGTTCTTC CASSSSLAGSSYNEQFF
TRBJ2-1 few TRBV19 . TGTGCCAGTAGTATAGCTTCCGCCGGGCAGTTCTTC CASSIASAGQFF
TRBJ2-5 . TRBV5-4 . TGTGCCAGCAGAGCGAGGACCGAAGAGACCCAGTACTTC CASRARTEETQYF
TRBJ1-5 few TRBV12-3/TRBV12-4 . TGTGCCAGCAGTGCCCAGGGAGGGCGCAATCAGCCCCAGCATTTT CASSAQGGRNQPQHF
TRBJ2-5 once TRBV20-1 . TGCAGTGCTAGCCAAGAAGAGACCCAGTACTTC CSASQEETQYF
TRBJ1-5 . TRBV30 . TGTGCCTGGAGTGAGGGTAGATTTTATAGCAATCAGCCCCAGCATTTT CAWSEGRFYSNQPQHF
TRBJ1-3 . TRBV23-1 . TGCGCCAGCAGTCAATCGCCCTTTCGTCAGACAGTAACAAATCGGCCTGCCTCTGGAAACACCATATATTTT CASSQSPFRQTVTNRPASGNTIYF
TRBJ2-5 many TRBV3-1 TRBD1 TGTGCCAGCAGGCCCGGGACAGGGATTGAGACCCAGTACTTC CASRPGTGIETQYF